This T cell receptor beta chain was observed in a study of blood T cell repertoires in COVID-19. About the research overall: Researchers got acute and convalescent COVID-19 samples from the United States, Italy and Spain.

Original data processing: Amplification of reference gene primers provided the estimated nucleated cell counts. Profiled with immunoSEQ multiplex PCR; TCRdb holds only in-frame clones, not every one. V, J and clone size derive from that table, while D and trimming were established from the DNA sequence. The table shows about 230,000 clones, with 75% to 85% occurring only once. This clonotype originated in a woman aged 45-60 years with acute or convalescent COVID-19. Sequenced sample: peripheral blood.

In DNA, the CDR3 is TGCGCCAGCAGCTTTAGGCTAACGGGTCAAGGGCAGTTCTTC. Its translation is CASSFRLTGQGQFF. The chain couples TRBV5-1 to TRBJ2-1; D gene unclear. From germline, CDR1 is SGHRS and CDR2 YFSETQ. This CDR3 spans 14 amino acids. The V and J ends lost 2 bases and 12 bases respectively, with 18 bases between them.